Each of the 27 T cell receptor beta chains below was sequenced from the same sample in a study of blood T cell repertoires in COVID-19. Method: immunoSEQ multiplex PCR; TCRdb's copy keeps in-frame clones and lacks some. The sample has about 220,000 clones, approximately 81% seen once; the top ten hold around 3%. The sequencing input was peripheral blood. The receptors shown here come from a man aged 45 to 65 who had recovered from COVID-19.

The V gene is TRBV19, the J gene TRBJ2-1; 8 bases align to TRBD2. The CDR3 has 17 amino acids. CDR1 LNHDA and CDR2 SQIVND come from the germline V gene (reference sequence). The junction had 9 bases not matched to a gene; V was cut back by 2 bases and J by 3 bases. In DNA form, the CDR3 reads TGTGCCAGTAGTATATCGGGACTAGTCCCTCTCTACAATGAGCAGTTCTTC. Amino acids: CASSISGLVPLYNEQFF. The whole variable domain, filled in from reference TRBV19 and TRBJ2-1, reads DGGITQSPKYLFRKEGQNVTLSCEQNLNHDAMYWYRQDPGQGLRLIYYSQIVNDFQKGDIAEGYSVSREKKESFPLTVTSAQKNPTAFYLCASSISGLVPLYNEQFFGPGTRLTVL.

The chain has TRBV27 and TRBJ2-1; no definite D call. Per the germline V gene, CDR1 is MNHEY and CDR2 is SMNVEV (reference sequence). Trimming removed 0 bases from V and 6 bases from J, with 6 bases in between. CDR3 length: 13 amino acids. DNA of the CDR3: TGTGCCAGCAGTTTATCGGGCCCCAATGAGCAGTTCTTC. It yields the protein CASSLSGPNEQFF.

The chain uses TRBV19 and TRBJ2-7; TRBD2 agrees at 7 bases. This CDR3 has 13 residues. After removal of 3 bases from V and 1 base from J, the junction contained 0 bases not matched to a gene. Per the germline V gene, CDR1 is LNHDA and CDR2 is SQIVND (reference sequence). The CDR3 loop reads CASSIGGSYEQYF. The CDR3 nucleotides read TGTGCCAGTAGTATCGGGGGGTCCTACGAGCAGTACTTC.

The rearrangement joins TRBV6-5 to TRBJ2-6, with unresolved D. This CDR3 comprises 15 residues. Looked up from germline, CDR1 is MNHEY and CDR2 is SVGAGI. The V end lost 0 bases, the J end lost 3 bases, and 6 bases lay between the germline ends. The CDR3 DNA follows: TGTGCCAGCAGTTACTCGTCAGGTGGGGCCAACGTCCTGACTTTC. Amino acids: CASSYSSGGANVLTF.

The rearrangement uses TRBV6-5 and TRBJ1-2; TRBD1 agrees at 7 bases. V was pared by 5 bases and J by 4 bases, with 4 bases of the junction left unmatched. CDR3 length: 13 amino acids. Germline CDR1 and CDR2: MNHEY and SVGAGI. The CDR3 DNA follows: TGTGCCAGCAGTCCTACAGGGGCCTATGGCTACACCTTC. Its protein product is CASSPTGAYGYTF.

The chain combines TRBV5-1 with TRBJ2-7; 13 nucleotides agree with TRBD2. This CDR3 region has 19 residues. V dropped 5 bases and J dropped 0; count of bases not matched to a gene: 14. The germline V gene has CDR1 SGHRS and CDR2 YFSETQ. The CDR3 spells CASRYTGTSGKSSSYEQYF. CDR3 bases: TGCGCCAGCAGGTACACTGGGACTAGCGGGAAAAGTAGCTCCTACGAGCAGTACTTC.

The V and J genes are TRBV19 and TRBJ2-3; TRBD1 matches 8 bases. CDR3 length: 15 amino acids. Trimming at V came to 4 bases and at J to 5 bases, leaving 8 bases not matched to a gene. Germline CDR1 reads LNHDA; CDR2 reads SQIVND (reference sequence). The CDR3 DNA follows: TGTGCCAGTAGTACCCGACAGGGGAGAGGAGATACGCAGTATTTT. Residues: CASSTRQGRGDTQYF.

In this sample, this clone turned up a few times. This rearrangement joins TRBV19 to TRBJ2-2; 10 positions match TRBD1. V lost 7 bases to trimming and J lost 4 bases; unmatched junction nucleotides: 6. The CDR3 contains 15 residues. In germline, CDR1 is LNHDA, CDR2 SQIVND (reference sequence). Here the CDR3 reads CASTLTGGPTGELFF. The CDR3, as DNA: TGTGCCAGTACATTGACAGGGGGCCCCACCGGGGAGCTGTTTTTT.

This clone was counted once. The rearrangement uses TRBV6-5 and TRBJ2-2; tentative D call: TRBD1 (6 bases). CDR3 length equals 15 residues. V lost 7 bases, J lost 4 bases, and 16 bases lay in between. Germline V gene data show CDR1 as MNHEY and CDR2 as SVGAGI. Here the CDR3 DNA reads TGTGCCAGCATTCCCAGGGGCCTTTTCACCGGGGAGCTGTTTTTT. This translates into CASIPRGLFTGELFF.

Only one count was recorded for this clone. The V call is TRBV28, the J call TRBJ1-5, with 7 bases identical to TRBD1. Trimming cost V 3 bases and J 3 bases; bases outside gene matches: 2. The CDR3 runs to 14 residues. Germline CDR1 is MDHEN and CDR2 is SYDVKM. Here the CDR3 DNA reads TGTGCCAGCAGTTTGGGACAGACCAATCAGCCCCAGCATTTT. It yields the protein CASSLGQTNQPQHF.

This clone was seen just once. The rearrangement joins TRBV28 to TRBJ2-1, with 13 bases aligning to TRBD2. In germline, CDR1 is MDHEN, CDR2 SYDVKM. V lost 6 bases and J lost 8; bases outside the gene matches: 7. This CDR3 contains 15 residues. DNA of the CDR3: TGTGCCAGCAGACAACTAGCGGGAGGGGCCTATGAGCAGTTCTTC. Protein: CASRQLAGGAYEQFF. The entire variable domain, with the rest obtained from reference TRBV28 and TRBJ2-1, is as follows: DVKVTQSSRYLVKRTGEKVFLECVQDMDHENMFWYRQDPGLGLRLIYFSYDVKMKEKGDIPEGYSVSREKKERFSLILESASTNQTSMYLCASRQLAGGAYEQFFGPGTRLTVL.

This chain connects TRBV19 to TRBJ2-3; 8 nucleotides line up with TRBD2. The length of the CDR3 is 14 residues. The germline gives CDR1 LNHDA, CDR2 SQIVND (reference sequence). V lost 6 bases, J lost 4 bases, and 6 bases stayed unmatched. CDR3: CASSSGGWADTQYF. As DNA, the CDR3 is TGTGCCAGTAGCAGCGGGGGCTGGGCAGATACGCAGTATTTT.

In this sample, this clone turned up once. V is TRBV29-1 and J is TRBJ2-2, with 11 bases that match TRBD2. CDR1 and CDR2 from the germline V gene are SQVTM and ANQGSEA. The length of the CDR3 is 15 residues. The trim removed 4 bases at V and 4 bases at J, leaving 5 bases unmatched. CDR3 bases: TGCAGCGTTGTTATTAGCGGGAGGGGCACCGGGGAGCTGTTTTTT. The encoded protein is CSVVISGRGTGELFF.

The chain carries TRBV3-1 (or the pseudogene TRBV3-2) and TRBJ2-5; 14 positions match TRBD2. V lost 4 bases to trimming and J lost 4 bases; unmatched junction nucleotides: 5. Germline CDR1 LGHDT, CDR2 YNNKEL (reference sequence). The CDR3 consists of 16 residues. The CDR3 sequence: CASSPGLAGAGETQYF. The DNA for the CDR3 is TGTGCCAGCAGCCCGGGACTAGCGGGAGCGGGAGAGACCCAGTACTTC.

The chain combines TRBV6-2 or TRBV6-3 with TRBJ2-1; TRBD2 matches 13 bases. V was clipped by 6 bases and J by 7 bases; unmatched bases: 6. Germline CDR1 MNHEY, CDR2 SVGEGT. This CDR3 region has 15 residues. CDR3 sequence reads: CASSLLAGGGNEQFF. The DNA for the CDR3 is TGTGCCAGCAGCCTACTAGCGGGAGGGGGGAATGAGCAGTTCTTC.

This chain connects TRBV30 to TRBJ1-2; TRBD1 matches 7 bases. Germline values: CDR1 GTSNPN, CDR2 SVGIG (reference sequence). The CDR3 sequence is 15 residues long. Trimming took 2 bases from V and 3 from J; bases not matched to a gene: 9. CDR3 coding DNA: TGTGCCTGGAGTATGGGACAGATCGGATACTATGGCTACACCTTC. It is translated as CAWSMGQIGYYGYTF. Full variable domain (outside the CDR3, taken from reference TRBV30 and TRBJ1-2): SQTIHQWPATLVQPVGSPLSLECTVEGTSNPNLYWYRQAAGRGLQLLFYSVGIGQISSEVPQNLSASRPQDRQFILSSKKLLLSDSGFYLCAWSMGQIGYYGYTFGSGTRLTVV.

The chain is built from TRBV27 and TRBJ1-2; D remains ambiguous. The V gene's germline CDR1 is MNHEY and CDR2 SMNVEV (reference sequence). V was cut by 6 bases and J by 4 bases, with 15 bases left in between. The CDR3 loop spans 14 amino acids. The CDR3 loop reads CASRTSAGSYGYTF. The CDR3, as DNA: TGTGCCAGCAGAACCTCCGCGGGTAGCTATGGCTACACCTTC.

The V call is TRBV7-8, the J call TRBJ2-6; 7 bases align to TRBD1. Unmatched junction bases numbered 9, after V lost 1 base and J lost 3 bases. Germline CDR1 and CDR2: SGHVS and FQNEAQ. The CDR3 has 18 residues. The CDR3 loop reads CASSLGDRAWGGANVLTF. As DNA, the CDR3 is TGTGCCAGCAGCTTAGGCGACAGGGCCTGGGGTGGGGCCAACGTCCTGACTTTC.

The chain employs TRBV7-2 and TRBJ2-5, with 8 positions matching TRBD1. The CDR3 is 15 residues long. J lost 2 bases, V lost 1 base, and 3 bases had no gene match. The germline V gene encodes CDR1 SGHTA and CDR2 FQGNSA. The CDR3 sequence is CASSLDRGRQETQYF. CDR3 bases: TGTGCCAGCAGCTTAGACAGGGGGAGGCAAGAGACCCAGTACTTC.

This clone is a singleton in its sample. The V call is TRBV9, the J call TRBJ1-3; 9 nucleotides agree with TRBD1. V dropped 0 bases and J dropped 6; count of bases not matched to a gene: 7. Germline V gives CDR1 SGDLS, CDR2 YYNGEE. The CDR3 covers 16 residues. The DNA for the CDR3 is TGTGCCAGCAGCGTAGCCCCGGGACAGGGATCAAACACCATATATTTT. Its protein product is CASSVAPGQGSNTIYF.

This clone has a single count. The chain combines TRBV3-1 (or the pseudogene TRBV3-2) with TRBJ2-1, with 7 bases lining up with TRBD2. There are 18 residues in the CDR3. After removal of 0 bases from V and 4 bases from J, the junction contained 12 bases not matched to a gene. Germline values: CDR1 LGHDT, CDR2 YNNKEL (reference sequence). In nucleotides, the CDR3 is TGTGCCAGCAGCCAAGAGTTCTTAGGGAGGGAGACATACAATGAGCAGTTCTTC. Its translation is CASSQEFLGRETYNEQFF.

The V call is TRBV28, the J call TRBJ2-6; the D is unclear. The germline V and J ends were trimmed by 6 bases and 0 bases, with 3 bases remaining between them. Germline V lookup: CDR1 MDHEN, CDR2 SYDVKM. This CDR3 is built from 13 residues. The CDR3 reads CASRASGANVLTF. CDR3 nucleotide sequence: TGTGCCAGCAGAGCCTCTGGGGCCAACGTCCTGACTTTC.

The V call is TRBV7-9, the J call TRBJ2-7; D gene unclear. Germline CDR1 reads SEHNR; CDR2 reads FQNEAQ (reference sequence). CDR3 length: 11 amino acids. V shed 3 bases and J shed 4 bases, with 4 bases lying between them. CDR3 sequence (DNA): TGTGCCAGCAGCTTGAGTTACGAGCAGTACTTC. As protein: CASSLSYEQYF.

The chain has TRBV28 and TRBJ1-2; D not resolved. CDR3 size: 14 residues. V lost 3 bases and J lost 8, with 16 bases in between. From germline, CDR1 is MDHEN and CDR2 SYDVKM. CDR3 sequence: CASSLEVPVEGYTF. CDR3 in DNA: TGTGCCAGCAGTTTGGAGGTCCCCGTGGAGGGCTACACCTTC.

The chain carries TRBV7-9 and TRBJ2-3; TRBD2 matches at 8 bases. CDR1 SEHNR and CDR2 FQNEAQ come from the germline V gene (reference sequence). The CDR3 length is 16 residues. The ends lost 1 base at V and 1 base at J; junction bases unmatched: 4. CDR3 sequence reads: CASSLGGGRRTDTQYF. The CDR3 region has the DNA TGTGCCAGCAGCTTAGGTGGCGGGAGGCGCACAGATACGCAGTATTTT.

This chain uses TRBV13 with TRBJ1-5, with 10 bases identical to TRBD1. Per germline, CDR1 PRHDT and CDR2 FYEKMQ (reference sequence). Germline trimming cut 6 bases from V and 6 bases from J; bases unmatched to any gene: 11. The CDR3 loop spans 16 amino acids. The CDR3 sequence: CASREGGQGKVQPQHF. CDR3 DNA sequence: TGTGCCAGCAGGGAAGGGGGACAGGGGAAGGTTCAGCCCCAGCATTTT.

The J gene is TRBJ2-2, the V gene TRBV7-9, with a weak D call TRBD1 (6 bases). V gave up 5 bases and J gave up 1 base, with 11 bases separating them. Germline V lookup: CDR1 SEHNR, CDR2 FQNEAQ (reference sequence). The CDR3 length is 15 residues. DNA of the CDR3: TGTGCCAGCAGCCACGGGACAATGAACACCGGGGAGCTGTTTTTT. Its translation: CASSHGTMNTGELFF.